This TCR beta chain derives from a study of blood T cell repertoires in COVID-19. Study summary: Material from acute and convalescent COVID-19 was sourced from the United States, Italy and Spain. Sources were T cells, B-cell-depleted T cells, or PBMCs; the material itself was cDNA or gDNA.

As processed by the authors: Reference gene primer amplification gave estimated nucleated cell counts. Method: immunoSEQ multiplex PCR; TCRdb's copy keeps in-frame clones and lacks some. D and trimming come from the DNA, and the V and J calls and clone size come from that table. The table has some 150,000 clones, around 81% seen once; the top ten hold about 8%. Losses at the gene ends were 4 bases for V and 4 bases for J; bases not matched to a gene: 12. Germline CDR1 SGDLS, CDR2 YYNGEE. The CDR3 length is 18 residues. The rearrangement links TRBV9 to TRBJ2-1, with 12 bases aligning to TRBD2. The TCR originated in a woman aged 60-70 years with active or convalescent COVID-19. The sequencing input was peripheral blood. The CDR3 loop is CASSPLEVGLAGYNEQFF. As DNA, the CDR3 is TGTGCCAGCAGCCCACTAGAGGTAGGACTAGCGGGATACAATGAGCAGTTCTTC.